A single count supports the clone carrying this TCR beta chain. The CDR3 is 13 residues long. Trimming at V came to 11 bases and at J to 7 bases, leaving 14 bases not matched to a gene. Germline V lookup: CDR1 LNHDA, CDR2 SQIVND (reference sequence). The data stem from a study of blood T cell repertoires in COVID-19. This table comes from immunoSEQ multiplex PCR, and its TCRdb copy is limited to in-frame clones, with some not included. The sample records about 260,000 clones, about 90% being singletons. This TCR was sampled from a person under 35 with COVID-19, enrolled during active disease. This chain joins TRBV19 and TRBJ2-7; 7 bases are a match to TRBD2. The specimen was peripheral blood. CDR3 nucleotides: TGTGCCGTCGGGTCCGGGACTATCAAGGAGCAGTACTTC. This codes for CAVGSGTIKEQYF.